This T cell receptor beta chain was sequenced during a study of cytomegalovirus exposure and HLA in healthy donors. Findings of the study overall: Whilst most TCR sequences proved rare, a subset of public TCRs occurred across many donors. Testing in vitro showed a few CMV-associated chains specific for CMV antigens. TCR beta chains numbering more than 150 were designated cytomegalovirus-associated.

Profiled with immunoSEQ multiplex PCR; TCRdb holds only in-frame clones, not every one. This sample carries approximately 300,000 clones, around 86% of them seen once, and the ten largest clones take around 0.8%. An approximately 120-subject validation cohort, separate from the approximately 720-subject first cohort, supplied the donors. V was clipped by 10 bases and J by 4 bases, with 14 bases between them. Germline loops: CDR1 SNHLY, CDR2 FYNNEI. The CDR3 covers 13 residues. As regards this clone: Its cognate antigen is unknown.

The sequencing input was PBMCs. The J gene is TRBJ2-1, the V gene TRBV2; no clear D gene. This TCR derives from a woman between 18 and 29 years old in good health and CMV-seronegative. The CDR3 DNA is TGTGCCACCACGCCCTTCAGGTACAATGAGCAGTTCTTC. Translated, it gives CATTPFRYNEQFF.